These 29 T cell receptor beta chains were sequenced from one sample in a study of blood T cell repertoires in COVID-19. Using immunoSEQ multiplex PCR, the repertoire was profiled, and TCRdb retains in-frame clones only, with some absent. This table has about 360,000 clones, approximately 82% appearing once. Sequenced material: peripheral blood. The receptors derive from a man in his thirties or forties with active or convalescent COVID-19.

The gene calls are TRBV9 and TRBJ2-3, with no clear D. The CDR3 is 13 residues long. Between the trimmed V and J ends, which lost 1 base and 1 base, there was a span of 4 bases. Germline loops: CDR1 SGDLS, CDR2 YYNGEE. This CDR3 reads CASSVYGTDTQYF. The CDR3 DNA reads as TGTGCCAGCAGCGTATATGGCACAGATACGCAGTATTTT.

The V gene is TRBV7-3, the J gene TRBJ2-5, with 7 nucleotides matching TRBD1. CDR1 is SGHTA and CDR2 is FQGTGA in the germline V gene. V was clipped by 3 bases and J by 3 bases; unmatched bases: 7. This CDR3 comprises 15 residues. This chain's CDR3 is CASSFYGTDKETQYF. The CDR3 DNA is TGTGCCAGCAGCTTCTATGGGACAGACAAAGAGACCCAGTACTTC.

This clone was observed once. The V gene is TRBV6-5, the J gene TRBJ1-5; TRBD1 might be the D (6 bases). The V gene's germline CDR1 is MNHEY and CDR2 SVGAGI. The CDR3 is 15 residues long. V was pared by 6 bases and J by 3 bases, with 15 bases between. This CDR3 reads CASRATQGVNQPQHF. CDR3 DNA sequence: TGTGCCAGCAGGGCAACACAGGGAGTCAATCAGCCCCAGCATTTT.

As concerns this clone: The same CDR3 is also encoded by other DNA sequences in this sample. The gene calls are TRBV7-2 and TRBJ2-7; D not certain. V gave up 1 base and J gave up 2 bases, with 6 bases separating them. The CDR3 extends over 13 amino acids. CDR1 is SGHTA and CDR2 is FQGNSA in the germline V gene. The CDR3 bases are TGTGCCAGCAGCTTAGAAAGAGCCTACGAGCAGTACTTC. It codes for CASSLERAYEQYF.

V and J are TRBV4-2 and TRBJ1-6; TRBD1 matches 7 bases. The CDR3 extends over 16 amino acids. Trimming cost V 0 bases and J 10 bases; bases outside gene matches: 9. The germline CDR1 and CDR2 sequences are LGHNA and YNFKEQ. As DNA, the CDR3 is TGTGCCAGCAGCCAAGATCCAGGGACAGATCTATCACCCCTCCACTTT. Protein product: CASSQDPGTDLSPLHF.

The rearrangement uses TRBV25-1 and TRBJ1-2; the match to TRBD1 covers 12 bases. Germline values: CDR1 MGHDK, CDR2 SYGVNS. The CDR3 totals 16 residues. Trimming took 4 bases from V and 4 from J; bases not matched to a gene: 7. For the CDR3, the DNA is TGTGCCAGCAGTGCATCCGGGACAGGGGGCCTCTATGGCTACACCTTC. As protein: CASSASGTGGLYGYTF.

This chain connects TRBV6-6 to TRBJ1-2, with 7 bases fitting TRBD1. The J segment lost 8 bases and the V segment lost 4 bases, leaving 13 bases of the junction unmatched. CDR1 MNHNY and CDR2 SVGAGI come from the germline V gene (reference sequence). This CDR3 has 15 residues. This CDR3 is CASSSRDSGMVGYTF. CDR3 nucleotides: TGTGCCAGCAGTTCCCGGGACAGCGGTATGGTGGGCTACACCTTC.

The V and J genes are TRBV6-6 and TRBJ2-2, with TRBD1 matching over 8 bases. The CDR3 consists of 15 residues. CDR1 MNHNY and CDR2 SVGAGI come from the germline V gene (reference sequence). The trim removed 5 bases at V and 3 bases at J, leaving 5 bases unmatched. CDR3 region: CASSLGQGYTGELFF. In DNA form, the CDR3 reads TGTGCCAGCAGTCTCGGACAGGGTTACACCGGGGAGCTGTTTTTT.

The rearrangement joins TRBV7-8 to TRBJ2-1, with TRBD1 matching over 7 bases. The CDR3 extends over 14 amino acids. The V gene end was trimmed by 1 base and the J gene end by 8 bases; junction bases not matched to a gene: 5. Germline CDR1 is SGHVS and CDR2 is FQNEAQ. This chain's CDR3 is CASSLGAGGYEQFF. In DNA, the CDR3 is TGTGCCAGCAGCTTAGGGGCAGGGGGTTATGAGCAGTTCTTC.

The chain recombines TRBV30 with TRBJ1-2; no clear D gene. CDR3 size: 11 residues. Germline V CDR1 and CDR2: GTSNPN, SVGIG (reference sequence). The V gene lost 2 bases and the J gene lost 8 bases, with 9 bases spanning the gap. CDR3 residues: CAWSSSIGYTF. DNA for the CDR3: TGTGCCTGGAGTAGCTCGATCGGCTACACCTTC.

The chain's CDR3 is CASSQGTGREEKLFF. As DNA, the CDR3 is TGCGCCAGCAGCCAAGGGACAGGGAGGGAAGAAAAACTGTTTTTT. The genes are TRBV4-1 and TRBJ1-4, with 8 bases that match TRBD1. Germline V gene data show CDR1 as MGHRA and CDR2 as YSYEKL. The CDR3 spans 15 residues. The J segment lost 8 bases and the V segment lost 1 base, leaving 6 bases of the junction unmatched.

The V and J genes are TRBV5-8 and TRBJ1-2; D gene unclear. The germline CDR1 and CDR2 sequences are SGHTS and YDEGEE. The CDR3 contains 14 residues. V was cut by 0 bases and J by 3 bases, with 9 bases left in between. The CDR3 nucleotides are TGTGCCAGCAGCTTGGGACTCCCTGACTATGGCTACACCTTC. It is translated as CASSLGLPDYGYTF.

CDR3 bases: TGTGCCAGCAGCAAGACTCTCGACAGGGCGTATGAAGCTTTCTTT. This encodes CASSKTLDRAYEAFF. This chain links TRBV5-6 with TRBJ1-1; 7 bases line up with TRBD1. This CDR3 is 15 amino acids long. Germline values: CDR1 SGHDT, CDR2 YYEEEE. V dropped 4 bases and J dropped 7; count of bases not matched to a gene: 13. Full variable domain (rest looked up from reference TRBV5-6 and TRBJ1-1): DAGVTQSPTHLIKTRGQQVTLRCSPKSGHDTVSWYQQALGQGPQFIFQYYEEEERQRGNFPDRFSGHQFPNYSSELNVNALLLGDSALYLCASSKTLDRAYEAFFGQGTRLTVV.

The V gene is TRBV11-1, the J gene TRBJ2-7; tentative D call: TRBD2 (6 bases). The CDR3 has 15 amino acids. V shed 3 bases and J shed 0 bases, with 12 bases lying between them. Germline CDR1 SGHAT, CDR2 FQDESV (reference sequence). The CDR3 region has the DNA TGTGCCAGCAGCTTCCCGGGACTCAGCTCCTACGAGCAGTACTTC. Its protein product is CASSFPGLSSYEQYF.

The chain is built from TRBV20-1 and TRBJ2-7; 7 nucleotides line up with TRBD2. The CDR3 contains 11 residues. Germline V gene lookup returns CDR1 DFQATT and CDR2 SNEGSKA (reference sequence). V was pared by 7 bases and J by 3 bases, with 3 bases of the junction left unmatched. This chain's CDR3 is CSVERDYEQYF. CDR3 in DNA: TGCAGTGTTGAGCGGGACTACGAGCAGTACTTC.

The V gene is TRBV15, the J gene TRBJ2-3, with 10 positions matching TRBD1. The CDR3 is 17 amino acids. Germline CDR1 is LNHNV and CDR2 is YYDKDF (reference sequence). V was clipped by 6 bases and J by 6 bases; unmatched bases: 15. The CDR3 reads CATSSSRGTGVRDTQYF. The CDR3 coding sequence is TGTGCCACCAGTTCCTCCCGCGGGACAGGGGTTAGGGATACGCAGTATTTT.

This clone was seen a few times. This chain connects TRBV14 to TRBJ2-1; D is uncertain. This CDR3 region has 14 residues. Trimming cost V 5 bases and J 2 bases, with 10 bases left between them. Per the germline V gene, CDR1 is SGHDN and CDR2 is FVKESK. The CDR3 DNA reads TGTGCCAGCAGCGGTGGCAGCGCCTACAATGAGCAGTTCTTC. Translated: CASSGGSAYNEQFF.

This rearrangement joins TRBV3-1 (or the pseudogene TRBV3-2) to TRBJ2-7, with TRBD2 matching over 8 bases. Per the germline V gene, CDR1 is LGHDT and CDR2 is YNNKEL (reference sequence). The CDR3 totals 15 residues. The V segment lost 4 bases and the J segment 4 bases; nucleotides outside the gene matches: 9. CDR3 residues: CASSPLAGGGYEQYF. The CDR3 region has the DNA TGTGCCAGCAGCCCGTTGGCGGGAGGTGGATACGAGCAGTACTTC.

In its sample, this clone was seen a few times. V is TRBV5-1 and J is TRBJ2-1; 7 nucleotides agree with TRBD2. Per the germline V gene, CDR1 is SGHRS and CDR2 is YFSETQ. The CDR3 totals 15 residues. Trimming cost V 3 bases and J 10 bases; bases outside gene matches: 13. CDR3 DNA: TGCGCCAGCAGCTACCTCCCGGGGGGAGGTCGCGAGCAGTTCTTC. It encodes CASSYLPGGGREQFF.

The chain links TRBV6-2 or TRBV6-3 to TRBJ1-1; D unresolved. CDR1 and CDR2 (germline): MNHEY, SVGEGT. The CDR3 extends over 13 amino acids. V lost 4 bases and J 3 bases, leaving 9 bases between the germline ends. As DNA, the CDR3 is TGTGCCAGCAGTTCCAACAGTTACACTGAAGCTTTCTTT. This gives the protein CASSSNSYTEAFF.

This rearrangement joins TRBV7-8 to TRBJ2-7; maybe TRBD2 (5 bases). The CDR3 totals 13 residues. Germline assignment: CDR1 SGHVS and CDR2 FQNEAQ. The germline V and J ends were trimmed by 3 bases and 5 bases, with 11 bases remaining between them. CDR3 DNA sequence: TGTGCCAGCAGCTTCTCTAGCACCGACGAGCAGTACTTC. This encodes CASSFSSTDEQYF.

This chain links TRBV7-3 with TRBJ2-3; 7 bases are shared with TRBD1. Germline V gene sequence: CDR1 SGHTA, CDR2 FQGTGA. V gave up 5 bases and J gave up 1 base; unmatched junction bases: 3. CDR3 size: 14 residues. The CDR3 spells CASSPTGGTDTQYF. The CDR3 DNA reads TGTGCCAGCAGCCCTACAGGGGGCACAGATACGCAGTATTTT.

The chain couples TRBV29-1 to TRBJ1-2; 8 nucleotides match TRBD1. With V trimmed by 3 bases and J by 8 bases, 2 bases remained unmatched. CDR3 length equals 11 residues. Germline CDR1 SQVTM, CDR2 ANQGSEA. Here the CDR3 DNA reads TGCAGCGTTGATACAGGGGGAGGCTACACCTTC. It is translated as CSVDTGGGYTF.

The chain has TRBV30 and TRBJ1-2, with 7 bases that match TRBD1. The CDR3 consists of 14 residues. Germline V lookup: CDR1 GTSNPN, CDR2 SVGIG (reference sequence). Trimming removed 5 bases from V and 8 bases from J; junction bases left unmatched: 14. CDR3 in amino acids: CAWARLQGPGGYTF. DNA for the CDR3: TGTGCCTGGGCCCGCCTACAGGGGCCGGGGGGCTACACCTTC.

This clone has a single count. The V call is TRBV6-5, the J call TRBJ1-2; D remains unclear. Trimming took off 6 bases at V and 4 bases at J, with 15 bases between the two ends. The germline V gene encodes CDR1 MNHEY and CDR2 SVGAGI. The CDR3 sequence is 14 residues long. The CDR3 loop reads CASRGDNGGYGYTF. CDR3 sequence (DNA): TGTGCCAGCAGGGGAGACAACGGCGGCTATGGCTACACCTTC.

The chain employs TRBV5-1 and TRBJ2-5; 7 bases are shared with TRBD1. Germline V gives CDR1 SGHRS, CDR2 YFSETQ. The CDR3 totals 15 residues. Trimming cost V 1 base and J 4 bases; bases outside gene matches: 7. CDR3 DNA: TGCGCCAGCAGCTTGTGGGCAGGGGGTGGAGAGACCCAGTACTTC. It translates to CASSLWAGGGETQYF.

J is TRBJ2-2 and V is TRBV28, with 7 bases identical to TRBD1. The CDR3 is 16 residues long. V was pared by 6 bases and J by 0 bases, with 7 bases of the junction left unmatched. Per germline, CDR1 MDHEN and CDR2 SYDVKM. This chain's CDR3 is CASSLTGTANTGELFF. CDR3 in DNA: TGTGCCAGCAGCCTCACTGGGACAGCGAACACCGGGGAGCTGTTTTTT.

V is TRBV7-9 and J is TRBJ1-1; TRBD1 matches 9 bases. The germline gives CDR1 SEHNR, CDR2 FQNEAQ (reference sequence). The trim removed 5 bases at V and 3 bases at J, leaving 10 bases unmatched. The CDR3 totals 16 residues. The CDR3 loop is CASSPGTGGTDTEAFF. The DNA of the CDR3 is TGTGCCAGCAGCCCAGGAACAGGGGGCACGGACACTGAAGCTTTCTTT.

The chain couples TRBV7-6 to TRBJ2-5; 10 bases align to TRBD2. Germline CDR1 is SGHVS and CDR2 is FNYEAQ. Germline trimming cut 5 bases from V and 5 bases from J; bases unmatched to any gene: 8. The CDR3 has 15 amino acids. The CDR3 region is CASSPLAGAGETQYF. CDR3 in DNA: TGTGCCAGCAGCCCCCTAGCGGGAGCGGGTGAGACCCAGTACTTC.